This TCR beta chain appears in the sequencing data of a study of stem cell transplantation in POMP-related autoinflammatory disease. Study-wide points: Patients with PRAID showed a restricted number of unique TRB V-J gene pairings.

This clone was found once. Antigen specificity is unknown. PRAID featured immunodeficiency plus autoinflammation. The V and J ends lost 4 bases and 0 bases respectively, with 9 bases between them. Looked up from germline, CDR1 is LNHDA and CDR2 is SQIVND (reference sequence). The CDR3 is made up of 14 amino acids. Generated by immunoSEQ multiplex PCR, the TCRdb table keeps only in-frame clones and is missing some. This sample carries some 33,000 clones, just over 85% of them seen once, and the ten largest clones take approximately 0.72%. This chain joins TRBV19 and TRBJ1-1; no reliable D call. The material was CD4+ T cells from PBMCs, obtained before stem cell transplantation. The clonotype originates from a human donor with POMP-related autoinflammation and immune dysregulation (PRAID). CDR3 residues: CASSRRGMNTEAFF. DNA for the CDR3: TGTGCCAGTAGTAGGCGAGGGATGAACACTGAAGCTTTCTTT.